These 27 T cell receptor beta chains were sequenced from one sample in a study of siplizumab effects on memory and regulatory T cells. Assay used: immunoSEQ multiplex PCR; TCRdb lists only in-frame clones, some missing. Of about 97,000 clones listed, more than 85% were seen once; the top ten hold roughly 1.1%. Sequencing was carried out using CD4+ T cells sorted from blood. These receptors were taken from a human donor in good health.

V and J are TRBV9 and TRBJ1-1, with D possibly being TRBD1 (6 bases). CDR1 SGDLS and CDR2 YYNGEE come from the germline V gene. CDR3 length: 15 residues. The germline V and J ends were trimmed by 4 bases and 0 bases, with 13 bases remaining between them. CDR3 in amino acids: CASSPFGQMNTEAFF. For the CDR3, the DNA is TGTGCCAGCAGCCCTTTCGGACAGATGAACACTGAAGCTTTCTTT.

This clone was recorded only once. The CDR3 DNA reads TGCGCCAGCAGCCTAGACGGACGCACAGATACGCAGTATTTT. Its protein is CASSLDGRTDTQYF. The chain is built from TRBV10-1 and TRBJ2-3; the D is unclear. In germline, CDR1 is WNHNN, CDR2 SYGVQD (reference sequence). The CDR3 sequence is 14 residues long. V gave up 6 bases and J gave up 1 base, with 11 bases separating them.

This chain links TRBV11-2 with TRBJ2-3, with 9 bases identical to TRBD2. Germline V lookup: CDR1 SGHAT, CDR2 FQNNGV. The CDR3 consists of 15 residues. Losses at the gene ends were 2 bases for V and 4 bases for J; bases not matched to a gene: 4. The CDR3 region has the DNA TGTGCCAGCAGCTTATTAGCGGGAGTGTCAGATACGCAGTATTTT. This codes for CASSLLAGVSDTQYF.

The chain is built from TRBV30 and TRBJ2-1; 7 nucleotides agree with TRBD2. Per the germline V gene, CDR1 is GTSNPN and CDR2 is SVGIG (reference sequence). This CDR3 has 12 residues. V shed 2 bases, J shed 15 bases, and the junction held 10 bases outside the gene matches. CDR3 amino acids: CAWSNAGGVRFF. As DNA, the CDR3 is TGTGCCTGGAGTAACGCTGGGGGGGTAAGGTTCTTC.

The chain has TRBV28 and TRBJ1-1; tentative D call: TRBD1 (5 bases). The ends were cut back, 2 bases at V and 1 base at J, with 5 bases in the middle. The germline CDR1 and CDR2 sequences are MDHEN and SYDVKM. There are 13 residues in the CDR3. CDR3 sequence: CASSLQGNTEAFF. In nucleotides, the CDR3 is TGTGCCAGCAGTTTACAGGGGAACACTGAAGCTTTCTTT.

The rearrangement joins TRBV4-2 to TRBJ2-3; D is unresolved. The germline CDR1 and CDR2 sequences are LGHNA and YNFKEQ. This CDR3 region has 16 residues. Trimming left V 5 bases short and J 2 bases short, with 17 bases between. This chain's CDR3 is CASSGGIGRTTDTQYF. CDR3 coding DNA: TGTGCCAGCAGCGGCGGCATAGGGCGAACCACAGATACGCAGTATTTT.

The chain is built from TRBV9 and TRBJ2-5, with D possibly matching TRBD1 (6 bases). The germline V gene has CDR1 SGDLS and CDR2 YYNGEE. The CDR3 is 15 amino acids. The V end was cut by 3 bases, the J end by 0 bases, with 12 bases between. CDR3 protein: CASSARGIHQETQYF. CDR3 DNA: TGTGCCAGCAGCGCTAGGGGGATCCACCAAGAGACCCAGTACTTC.

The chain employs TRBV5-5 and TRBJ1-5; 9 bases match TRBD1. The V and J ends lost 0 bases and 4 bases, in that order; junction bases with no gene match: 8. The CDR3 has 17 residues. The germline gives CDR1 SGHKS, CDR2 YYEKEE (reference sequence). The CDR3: CASSLEDRGSLNQPQHF. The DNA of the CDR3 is TGTGCCAGCAGCTTGGAGGACAGGGGTTCTCTGAATCAGCCCCAGCATTTT.

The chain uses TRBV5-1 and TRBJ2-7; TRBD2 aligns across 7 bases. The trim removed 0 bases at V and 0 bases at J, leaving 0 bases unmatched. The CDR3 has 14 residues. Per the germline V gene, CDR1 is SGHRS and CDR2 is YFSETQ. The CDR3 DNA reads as TGCGCCAGCAGCTTGGGGACTAGCTCCTACGAGCAGTACTTC. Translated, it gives CASSLGTSSYEQYF.

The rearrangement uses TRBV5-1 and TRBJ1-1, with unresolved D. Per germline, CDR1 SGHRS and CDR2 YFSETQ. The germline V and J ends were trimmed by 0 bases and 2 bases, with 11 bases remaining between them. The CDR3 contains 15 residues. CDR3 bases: TGCGCCAGCAGCTTGGCCGCAGGCCGTAACACTGAAGCTTTCTTT. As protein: CASSLAAGRNTEAFF.

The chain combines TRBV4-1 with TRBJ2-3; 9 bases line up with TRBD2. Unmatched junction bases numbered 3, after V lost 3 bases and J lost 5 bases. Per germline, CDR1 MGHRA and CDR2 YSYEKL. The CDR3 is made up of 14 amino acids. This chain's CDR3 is CASSHLTSGDTQYF. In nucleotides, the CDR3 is TGCGCCAGCAGCCACTTGACTAGCGGAGATACGCAGTATTTT.

The CDR3 region is CASSLLPDRAEGQYF. CDR3 nucleotide sequence: TGTGCCAGCAGTTTATTACCCGACAGGGCGGAGGGGCAGTACTTC. The J gene is TRBJ2-7, the V gene TRBV28, with D possibly being TRBD1 (7 bases). The germline V gene has CDR1 MDHEN and CDR2 SYDVKM. V was clipped by 1 base and J by 9 bases, with 19 bases between them. This CDR3 comprises 15 residues.

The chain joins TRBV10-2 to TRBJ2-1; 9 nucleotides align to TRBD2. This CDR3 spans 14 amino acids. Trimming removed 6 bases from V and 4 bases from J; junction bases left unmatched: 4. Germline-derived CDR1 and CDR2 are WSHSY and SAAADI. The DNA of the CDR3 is TGCGCCAGCAGAAGCGGGAGGACTTACAATGAGCAGTTCTTC. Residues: CASRSGRTYNEQFF.

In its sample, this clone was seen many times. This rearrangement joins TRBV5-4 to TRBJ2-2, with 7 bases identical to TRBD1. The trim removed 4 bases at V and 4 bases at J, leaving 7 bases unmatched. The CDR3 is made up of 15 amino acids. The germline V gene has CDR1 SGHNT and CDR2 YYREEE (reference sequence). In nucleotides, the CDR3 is TGTGCCAGCAGCGCGACCAGGGGGTCCACCGGGGAGCTGTTTTTT. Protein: CASSATRGSTGELFF. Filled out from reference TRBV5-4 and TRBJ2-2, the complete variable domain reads ETGVTQSPTHLIKTRGQQVTLRCSSQSGHNTVSWYQQALGQGPQFIFQYYREEENGRGNFPPRFSGLQFPNYSSELNVNALELDDSALYLCASSATRGSTGELFFGEGSRLTVL.

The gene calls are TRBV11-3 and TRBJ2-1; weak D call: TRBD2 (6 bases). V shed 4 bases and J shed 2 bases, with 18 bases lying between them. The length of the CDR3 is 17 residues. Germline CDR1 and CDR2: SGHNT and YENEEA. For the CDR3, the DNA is TGTGCCAGCAGCTGGGAGGTTATCGGCCCTACCTACAATGAGCAGTTCTTC. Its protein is CASSWEVIGPTYNEQFF.

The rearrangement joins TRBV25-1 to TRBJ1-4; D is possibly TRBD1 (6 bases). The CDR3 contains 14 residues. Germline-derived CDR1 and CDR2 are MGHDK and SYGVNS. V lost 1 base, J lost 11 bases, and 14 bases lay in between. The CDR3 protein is CASSEFSGRGKLFF. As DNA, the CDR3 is TGTGCCAGCAGTGAATTCAGTGGGAGGGGGAAACTGTTTTTT.

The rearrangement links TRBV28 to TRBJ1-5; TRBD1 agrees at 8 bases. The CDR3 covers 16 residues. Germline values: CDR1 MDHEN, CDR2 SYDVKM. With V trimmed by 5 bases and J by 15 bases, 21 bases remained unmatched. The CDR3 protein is CASSPSGRQGASGWHF. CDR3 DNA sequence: TGTGCCAGCAGTCCCTCCGGGCGGCAGGGGGCGTCCGGTTGGCATTTT.

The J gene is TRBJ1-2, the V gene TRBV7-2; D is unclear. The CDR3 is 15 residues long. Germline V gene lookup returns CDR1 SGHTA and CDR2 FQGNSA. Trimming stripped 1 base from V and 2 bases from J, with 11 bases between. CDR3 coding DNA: TGTGCCAGCAGCTTAGGCCCAACAGCAAACTATGGCTACACCTTC. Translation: CASSLGPTANYGYTF.

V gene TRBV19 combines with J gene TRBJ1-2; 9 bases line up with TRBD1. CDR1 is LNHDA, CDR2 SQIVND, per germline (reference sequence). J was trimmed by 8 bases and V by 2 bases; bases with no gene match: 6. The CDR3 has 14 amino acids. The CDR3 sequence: CASSITGQGSGYTF. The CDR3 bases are TGTGCCAGTAGTATAACCGGACAGGGGAGCGGCTACACCTTC.

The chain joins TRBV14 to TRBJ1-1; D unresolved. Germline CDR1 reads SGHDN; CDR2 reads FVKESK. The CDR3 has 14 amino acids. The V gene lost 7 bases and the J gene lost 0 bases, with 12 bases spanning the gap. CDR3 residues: CASTPRVMNTEAFF. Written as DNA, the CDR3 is TGTGCCAGCACCCCACGAGTTATGAACACTGAAGCTTTCTTT.

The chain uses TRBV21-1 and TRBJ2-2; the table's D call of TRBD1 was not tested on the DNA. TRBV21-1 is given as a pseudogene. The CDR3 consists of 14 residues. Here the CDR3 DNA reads TGTGCCAGCCCACAGGGAAGGTTAACCGGGGAGCTGTTTTTT. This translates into CASPQGRLTGELFF.

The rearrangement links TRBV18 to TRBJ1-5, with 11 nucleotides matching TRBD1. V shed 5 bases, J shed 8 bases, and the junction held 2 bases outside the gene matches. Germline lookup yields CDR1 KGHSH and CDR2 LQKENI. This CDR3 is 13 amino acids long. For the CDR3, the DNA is TGTGCCAGCTCAATGGGACAGGGGGAGCCCCAGCATTTT. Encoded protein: CASSMGQGEPQHF. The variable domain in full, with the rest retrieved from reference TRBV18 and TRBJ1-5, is NAGVMQNPRHLVRRRGQEARLRCSPMKGHSHVYWYRQLPEEGLKFMVYLQKENIIDESGMPKERFSAEFPKEGPSILRIQQVVRGDSAAYFCASSMGQGEPQHFGDGTRLSIL.

In DNA form, the CDR3 reads TGCAGCGTTGCACGGATTCTCACAGATACGCAGTATTTT. Protein sequence: CSVARILTDTQYF. The rearrangement joins TRBV29-1 to TRBJ2-3; no reliable D call. This CDR3 is 13 amino acids long. CDR1 is SQVTM, CDR2 ANQGSEA, per germline. The ends were cut back, 4 bases at V and 2 bases at J, with 10 bases in the middle.

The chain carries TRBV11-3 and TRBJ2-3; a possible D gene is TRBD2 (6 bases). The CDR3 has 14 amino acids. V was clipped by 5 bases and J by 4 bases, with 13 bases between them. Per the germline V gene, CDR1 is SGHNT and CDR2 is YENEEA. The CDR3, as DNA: TGTGCCAGCAGCACCCGACTAGTCCCAGATACGCAGTATTTT. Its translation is CASSTRLVPDTQYF.

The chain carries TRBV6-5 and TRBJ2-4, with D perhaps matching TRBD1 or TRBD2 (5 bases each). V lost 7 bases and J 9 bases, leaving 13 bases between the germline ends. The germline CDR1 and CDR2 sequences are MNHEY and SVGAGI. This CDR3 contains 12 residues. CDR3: CASTNLRGIQYF. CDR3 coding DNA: TGTGCCAGCACCAATCTGAGGGGCATTCAGTACTTC.

The chain's CDR3 is CASSLDGTGVGTGELFF. As DNA, the CDR3 is TGTGCCAGCAGCTTAGATGGGACAGGGGTGGGCACCGGGGAGCTGTTTTTT. The V and J genes are TRBV7-2 and TRBJ2-2; 10 nucleotides align to TRBD1. The CDR3 is made up of 17 amino acids. The V and J ends lost 1 base and 4 bases, in that order; junction bases with no gene match: 6. Per the germline V gene, CDR1 is SGHTA and CDR2 is FQGNSA.

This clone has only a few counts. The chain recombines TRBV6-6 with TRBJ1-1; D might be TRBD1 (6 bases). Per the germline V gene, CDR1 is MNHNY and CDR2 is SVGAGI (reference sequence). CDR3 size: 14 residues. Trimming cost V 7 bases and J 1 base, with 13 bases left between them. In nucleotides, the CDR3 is TGTGCCAGCACCCGAGGGGGAGCGAACACTGAAGCTTTCTTT. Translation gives CASTRGGANTEAFF.